This T cell receptor (beta chain) was identified in a study of blood T cell repertoires in COVID-19. Study-level information: T cells, B-cell-depleted T cells, or PBMCs provided the cDNA or gDNA that served as material.

The CDR3 is 12 amino acids. The ends were cut back, 5 bases at V and 2 bases at J, with 6 bases in the middle. Some clones are missing from TCRdb's copy, which holds only in-frame ones; the method was immunoSEQ multiplex PCR. The sample shows approximately 260,000 clones, 82% of them seen only once. V gene TRBV12-3 or TRBV12-4 combines with J gene TRBJ1-1, with D uncertain. The receptor's source is a woman in her sixties with active or convalescent COVID-19. Sequencing was done on a sample of peripheral blood. CDR3 nucleotide sequence: TGTGCCAGCAGTCAAATTAACACTGAAGCTTTCTTT. It encodes CASSQINTEAFF.